The 22 T cell receptor beta chains below all came from one sample that was sequenced in a study of vaccination effects on CD4 cells after COVID-19. The assay was immunoSEQ multiplex PCR, and TCRdb's table has in-frame clones only and misses some. Of around 69,000 clones in the sample, 74% were seen once. Their cognate antigens are unknown. Antigen-specific CD4+ T cells were expanded with viral peptide pools in the ViraFEST assay before sequencing. Between days 9 and 11 of culture, CD4+ T cells were separated out. Vaccine administered to participants consisted of two doses of either BNT162b2 or mRNA-1273. The sequencing used CD4+ T cells from PBMCs cultured with HCoV-229E spike peptides, collected after COVID-19 vaccination. These receptors were obtained from a human donor who received a COVID-19 vaccine.

V is TRBV5-1 and J is TRBJ1-1; 9 bases are a match to TRBD1. Germline V lookup: CDR1 SGHRS, CDR2 YFSETQ. Unmatched junction bases numbered 6, after V lost 4 bases and J lost 2 bases. This CDR3 has 15 residues. The CDR3 nucleotides are TGCGCCAGCAGCGAACAGGGGGCCTTTAACACTGAAGCTTTCTTT. Protein: CASSEQGAFNTEAFF.

The V and J genes are TRBV6-2 or TRBV6-3 and TRBJ2-5, with 7 bases matching TRBD2. Looked up from germline, CDR1 is MNHEY and CDR2 is SVGEGT. Unmatched junction bases numbered 9, after V lost 6 bases and J lost 2 bases. This CDR3 is 15 amino acids long. This CDR3 is CASSVRGSSQETQYF. As DNA, the CDR3 is TGTGCCAGCAGCGTGCGGGGGAGTTCTCAAGAGACCCAGTACTTC.

The CDR3 protein is CATGGGQNQPQHF. The CDR3 bases are TGTGCCACCGGGGGGGGACAGAATCAGCCCCAGCATTTT. The chain uses TRBV28 and TRBJ1-5, with TRBD1 matching over 7 bases. Per the germline V gene, CDR1 is MDHEN and CDR2 is SYDVKM. V lost 10 bases to trimming and J lost 4 bases; unmatched junction nucleotides: 7. CDR3 size: 13 residues. Drawing the rest from reference TRBV28 and TRBJ1-5, the complete variable domain is DVKVTQSSRYLVKRTGEKVFLECVQDMDHENMFWYRQDPGLGLRLIYFSYDVKMKEKGDIPEGYSVSREKKERFSLILESASTNQTSMYLCATGGGQNQPQHFGDGTRLSIL.

In its sample, this clone was seen once. The rearrangement links TRBV7-2 to TRBJ2-5, with 9 positions matching TRBD2. CDR1 SGHTA and CDR2 FQGNSA come from the germline V gene. The CDR3 extends over 15 amino acids. The V and J ends lost 5 bases and 4 bases, in that order; junction bases with no gene match: 8. CDR3 sequence reads: CASSPRRGGTETQYF. Written as DNA, the CDR3 is TGTGCCAGCAGCCCTAGGCGGGGGGGCACAGAGACCCAGTACTTC.

This clone occurred a few times. The chain joins TRBV5-6 to TRBJ2-1, with D maybe TRBD1 (6 bases). Germline V gene data show CDR1 as SGHDT and CDR2 as YYEEEE. CDR3 length: 15 residues. V dropped 5 bases and J dropped 7 bases, with 19 bases sitting between them. The CDR3 is CASSHNRARGNEQFF. The CDR3 DNA reads TGTGCCAGCAGTCATAACAGGGCTCGAGGTAATGAGCAGTTCTTC.

This chain links TRBV16 with TRBJ2-7; no definite D call. Trimming left V 0 bases short and J 3 bases short, with 12 bases between. The CDR3 runs 15 residues. The germline V gene encodes CDR1 KGHSY and CDR2 FQNENV. CDR3 in amino acids: CASSQSGDPVYEQYV. In DNA, the CDR3 is TGTGCCAGCAGCCAATCAGGAGATCCAGTCTACGAGCAGTACGTC.

This clone was seen more than once but under ten times. CDR3 sequence (DNA): TGCGCCAGCAGCTTGGGGCGCAGAGAGACCCAGTACTTC. Protein product: CASSLGRRETQYF. The V gene is TRBV5-1, the J gene TRBJ2-5; D gene uncertain. V was clipped by 0 bases and J by 4 bases, with 7 bases between them. Germline V gene sequence: CDR1 SGHRS, CDR2 YFSETQ. This CDR3 contains 13 residues.

The V and J genes are TRBV5-4 and TRBJ1-6; tentative D call: TRBD1 (6 bases). CDR1 and CDR2 (germline): SGHNT, YYREEE (reference sequence). The CDR3 is 15 amino acids. V lost 0 bases and J lost 5, with 9 bases in between. CDR3 in amino acids: CASSLVPGDNSPLHF. CDR3 DNA: TGTGCCAGCAGCTTGGTTCCAGGGGATAATTCACCCCTCCACTTT. The complete variable domain, with remaining parts taken from reference TRBV5-4 and TRBJ1-6, reads ETGVTQSPTHLIKTRGQQVTLRCSSQSGHNTVSWYQQALGQGPQFIFQYYREEENGRGNFPPRFSGLQFPNYSSELNVNALELDDSALYLCASSLVPGDNSPLHFGNGTRLTVT.

V gene TRBV10-1 combines with J gene TRBJ2-4; D is ambiguous. The V and J ends lost 8 bases and 2 bases respectively, with 22 bases between them. Germline V gene data show CDR1 as WNHNN and CDR2 as SYGVQD (reference sequence). The CDR3 has 17 residues. CDR3 DNA sequence: TGCGCCAGCCGGAGTACAAGCGCGTTTGGGACCAAAAACATTCAGTACTTC. Translation gives CASRSTSAFGTKNIQYF.

There are a few counts of this clone. The V gene is TRBV19, the J gene TRBJ2-6; 12 bases line up with TRBD1. The germline gives CDR1 LNHDA, CDR2 SQIVND (reference sequence). The length of the CDR3 is 18 residues. The junction had 6 bases not matched to a gene; V was cut back by 4 bases and J by 2 bases. The CDR3 coding sequence is TGTGCCAGTAGTAGTGCGGGACAGGGGGCGCCTGGGGCCAACGTCCTGACTTTC. Protein product: CASSSAGQGAPGANVLTF.

The rearrangement uses TRBV7-2 and TRBJ2-7, with 7 bases fitting TRBD1. Germline values: CDR1 SGHTA, CDR2 FQGNSA. This CDR3 has 14 amino acids. The V and J ends lost 1 base and 2 bases, in that order; junction bases with no gene match: 2. CDR3 nucleotides: TGTGCCAGCAGCTTAGGACAGGGCACCTACGAGCAGTACGTC. This encodes CASSLGQGTYEQYV.

This clone appeared a single time. The chain uses TRBV7-8 and TRBJ2-2; 16 nucleotides align to TRBD2. V shed 5 bases, J shed 6 bases, and the junction held 12 bases outside the gene matches. Germline loops: CDR1 SGHVS, CDR2 FQNEAQ. The CDR3 runs 19 residues. Here the CDR3 DNA reads TGTGCCAGCAGCCTACCCCAGGGACTAGCGGGGGGGCCCGCCGGGGAGCTGTTTTTT. Its translation: CASSLPQGLAGGPAGELFF.

The chain carries TRBV10-2 and TRBJ2-7, with TRBD1 matching over 8 bases. After removal of 2 bases from V and 3 bases from J, the junction contained 6 bases not matched to a gene. Per germline, CDR1 WSHSY and CDR2 SAAADI. The CDR3 is made up of 15 amino acids. The CDR3, as DNA: TGCGCCAGCAGTGAGAGAACAGGGGGAAGCTACGAGCAGTACGTC. As protein: CASSERTGGSYEQYV.

This clone occurred a few times. V usage is TRBV7-9 and J usage is TRBJ1-4, with a weak D call TRBD1 (6 bases). V lost 5 bases and J lost 6, with 16 bases in between. Germline CDR1 and CDR2: SEHNR and FQNEAQ (reference sequence). The CDR3 sequence is 15 residues long. This chain's CDR3 is CASSIKTGSYEKLFF. In DNA, the CDR3 is TGTGCCAGCAGCATCAAGACAGGCAGTTATGAAAAACTGTTTTTT.

The chain carries TRBV7-9 and TRBJ2-5; TRBD1 aligns across 10 bases. The CDR3 has 15 amino acids. Germline CDR1 and CDR2: SEHNR and FQNEAQ (reference sequence). The ends lost 5 bases at V and 6 bases at J; junction bases unmatched: 9. The CDR3 DNA reads TGTGCCAGCAGCCCTGGGACAGGGGACAGGCAGACCCAGTACTTC. This codes for CASSPGTGDRQTQYF.

This chain joins TRBV6-6 and TRBJ1-6; D ambiguous. The CDR3 runs to 14 residues. Germline assignment: CDR1 MNHNY and CDR2 SVGAGI (reference sequence). V was pared by 4 bases and J by 7 bases, with 11 bases between. The CDR3 loop reads CASSFTKENSPLHF. Written as DNA, the CDR3 is TGTGCCAGCAGTTTTACGAAGGAGAATTCACCCCTCCACTTT.

This chain uses TRBV4-2 with TRBJ1-2; D may be TRBD1 (6 bases). The germline CDR1 and CDR2 sequences are LGHNA and YNFKEQ. The CDR3 is 13 residues long. Trimming removed 0 bases at V and 4 bases at J, with 6 bases between. The CDR3 region is CASSQEQGYGYTF. The CDR3 bases are TGTGCCAGCAGCCAAGAACAGGGCTATGGCTACACCTTC.

This clone was picked up a small number of times. The chain combines TRBV19 with TRBJ1-5; the D is unclear. The CDR3 runs to 15 residues. V was shortened by 3 bases and J by 0 bases, with 9 bases between the two germline ends. Per the germline V gene, CDR1 is LNHDA and CDR2 is SQIVND (reference sequence). The CDR3 DNA reads as TGTGCCAGTAGTATTTATGTTTATAGCAATCAGCCCCAGCATTTT. This translates into CASSIYVYSNQPQHF.

V is TRBV19 and J is TRBJ1-3; unclear D gene. The CDR3 length is 13 residues. Trimming left V 9 bases short and J 3 bases short, with 12 bases between. CDR1 is LNHDA, CDR2 SQIVND, per germline (reference sequence). The CDR3 loop is CASSTERGNTIYF. The CDR3, as DNA: TGTGCCAGCTCTACAGAGCGTGGAAACACCATATATTTT.

The chain is built from TRBV7-2 and TRBJ2-5; D gene uncertain. The CDR3 extends over 12 amino acids. Germline values: CDR1 SGHTA, CDR2 FQGNSA. The V gene lost 3 bases and the J gene lost 4 bases, with 6 bases spanning the gap. The CDR3 DNA is TGTGCCAGCAGCTTGGCAAGAGAGACCCAGTACTTC. Amino acids: CASSLARETQYF.

V usage is TRBV5-1 and J usage is TRBJ1-1; possibly TRBD1 for D (5 bases). This CDR3 comprises 15 residues. Deletions cut 5 bases from V and 7 bases from J, with 21 bases between. CDR1 is SGHRS, CDR2 YFSETQ, per germline. The CDR3 nucleotides read TGCGCCAGCAGTTATGGGGGAGGTGCTCTTGGTGAAGCTTTCTTT. The encoded protein is CASSYGGGALGEAFF.

This clone was observed once. The V gene is TRBV3-1 (or the pseudogene TRBV3-2), the J gene TRBJ1-1; 9 bases align to TRBD1. Germline lookup yields CDR1 LGHDT and CDR2 YNNKEL (reference sequence). The CDR3 contains 17 residues. Trimming cost V 2 bases and J 5 bases; bases outside gene matches: 12. This CDR3 is CASSQPPSTGGETEAFF. CDR3 coding DNA: TGTGCCAGCAGCCAACCACCTTCGACAGGGGGGGAAACTGAAGCTTTCTTT.